These 10 T cell receptor beta chains originate from one sample sequenced in a study of cytomegalovirus exposure and HLA in healthy donors (TCRdb year 2017). Receptor amplification or capture employed the immunoSEQ multiplex PCR assay. The multiplex PCR relied on a mix of 60 forward primers for TCR Vbeta segments and 13 reverse primers for TCR Jbeta segments. The source is immuneACCESS, and TCRdb retained only in-frame sequences with V and J called. Part of the clones is not carried over; for the studies checked, unresolved V genes explain less than half of this, and the remainder is unexplained. In this sample the table shows 150,000 to 200,000 clones, over 60% of which occur a single time. The leading ten clones occupy roughly 1.6% of the sample. Sample: PBMCs. These receptors were taken from a young man in good health and CMV-seronegative.

The chain has TRBV6-1 and TRBJ1-2; D gene ambiguous. This CDR3 region has 14 residues. Germline CDR1 MNHNS, CDR2 SASEGT. Trimming removed 6 bases at V and 5 bases at J, with 16 bases between. Here the CDR3 reads CASRSAPGTYGYTF. CDR3 DNA: TGTGCCAGCAGAAGTGCCCCGGGAACGTATGGCTACACCTTC.

The chain employs TRBV27 and TRBJ2-3; 7 bases agree with TRBD2. Trimming removed 0 bases from V and 1 base from J; junction bases left unmatched: 4. Germline CDR1 is MNHEY and CDR2 is SMNVEV (reference sequence). The CDR3 covers 16 residues. The CDR3 DNA is TGTGCCAGCAGTTTATCTGCTAGCGGCCGCACAGATACGCAGTATTTT. It translates to CASSLSASGRTDTQYF.

The rearrangement links TRBV27 to TRBJ2-7; 7 bases are shared with TRBD2. From germline, CDR1 is MNHEY and CDR2 SMNVEV (reference sequence). V trimming: 5 bases; J trimming: 3 bases; junction bases outside the gene matches: 13. This CDR3 is 16 amino acids long. Here the CDR3 DNA reads TGTGCCAGCAGTCCTCCCTCCCCGGGAGGCAGCTACGAGCAGTACTTC. Translated, it gives CASSPPSPGGSYEQYF.

This sequence joins TRBV6-1 and TRBJ2-2; D might be TRBD2 (6 bases). The CDR3 sequence is 12 residues long. CDR1 and CDR2 from the germline V gene are MNHNS and SASEGT. V shed 2 bases and J shed 13 bases, with 11 bases lying between them. CDR3 nucleotides: TGTGCCAGCAGTGAAACCGGGGGTCGGCTGTTTTTT. It codes for CASSETGGRLFF.

The V and J genes are TRBV7-9 and TRBJ1-2; D is ambiguous. This CDR3 has 13 residues. CDR1 and CDR2 (germline): SEHNR, FQNEAQ (reference sequence). V lost 0 bases to trimming and J lost 4 bases, with 6 bases between them. CDR3 coding DNA: TGTGCCAGCAGCTTAGCGCGGAGCTATGGCTACACCTTC. This codes for CASSLARSYGYTF.

This clone was picked up a small number of times. V usage is TRBV7-2 and J usage is TRBJ1-2; 12 bases map to TRBD1. J gave up 4 bases and V 4 bases, and 1 base lay outside the gene matches. This CDR3 region has 14 residues. Germline CDR1 and CDR2: SGHTA and FQGNSA. The CDR3, as DNA: TGTGCCAGCAGCTGGGACAGGGGGCTCTATGGCTACACCTTC. Residues: CASSWDRGLYGYTF.

This chain links TRBV28 with TRBJ1-1; D possibly corresponds to TRBD1 (6 bases). V lost 5 bases and J 5 bases, leaving 21 bases between the germline ends. This CDR3 is built from 16 residues. Germline V gives CDR1 MDHEN, CDR2 SYDVKM. CDR3: CASSPTTGLRGTEAFF. As DNA, the CDR3 is TGTGCCAGCAGTCCGACCACAGGGCTCAGGGGAACTGAAGCTTTCTTT.

This chain links TRBV6-1 with TRBJ1-2; TRBD1 agrees at 8 bases. Looked up from germline, CDR1 is MNHNS and CDR2 is SASEGT. This CDR3 has 16 amino acids. The trim removed 4 bases at V and 2 bases at J, leaving 9 bases unmatched. The CDR3 loop is CASSGHPGQENYGYTF. The CDR3 DNA follows: TGTGCCAGCAGTGGCCACCCGGGACAGGAAAACTATGGCTACACCTTC.

The genes are TRBV5-1 and TRBJ1-1, with D possibly matching TRBD1 (6 bases). The CDR3 covers 17 residues. V lost 0 bases to trimming and J lost 1 base, with 16 bases between them. CDR1 is SGHRS, CDR2 YFSETQ, per germline. CDR3 residues: CASSLAYGGRGNTEAFF. The CDR3, as DNA: TGCGCCAGCAGCTTGGCTTATGGGGGCAGGGGGAACACTGAAGCTTTCTTT. The full variable domain, with the rest looked up from reference TRBV5-1 and TRBJ1-1, is KAGVTQTPRYLIKTRGQQVTLSCSPISGHRSVSWYQQTPGQGLQFLFEYFSETQRNKGNFPGRFSGRQFSNSRSEMNVSTLELGDSALYLCASSLAYGGRGNTEAFFGQGTRLTVV.

The V gene is TRBV28, the J gene TRBJ2-5, with D possibly TRBD2 on 6 matching bases. Germline V gene sequence: CDR1 MDHEN, CDR2 SYDVKM. The CDR3 runs 13 residues. Trimming pared 6 bases from V and 1 base from J, leaving 9 bases between. The CDR3 nucleotides read TGTGCCAGCAGCCGGCGGGGCCAAGAGACCCAGTACTTC. It yields the protein CASSRRGQETQYF.